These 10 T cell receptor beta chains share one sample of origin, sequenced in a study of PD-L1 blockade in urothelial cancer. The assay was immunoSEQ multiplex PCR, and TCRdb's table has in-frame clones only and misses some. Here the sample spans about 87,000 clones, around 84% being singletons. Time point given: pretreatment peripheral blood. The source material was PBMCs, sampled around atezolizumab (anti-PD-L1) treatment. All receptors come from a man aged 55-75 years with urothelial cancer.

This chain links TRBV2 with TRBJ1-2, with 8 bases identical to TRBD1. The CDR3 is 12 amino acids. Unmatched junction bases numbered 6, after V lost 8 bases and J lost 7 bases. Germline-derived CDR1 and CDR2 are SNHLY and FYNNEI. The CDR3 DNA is TGTGCCAGCGGCTCAGGACAGGGTGGCTACACCTTC. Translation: CASGSGQGGYTF.

The CDR3 sequence is CASSGPGLSLNEQYF. CDR3 nucleotide sequence: TGTGCCAGCAGCGGTCCGGGACTAAGCCTCAACGAGCAGTACTTC. The rearrangement uses TRBV5-4 and TRBJ2-7; 7 bases align to TRBD2. J gave up 5 bases and V 4 bases, and 12 bases lay outside the gene matches. The CDR3 is 15 residues long. Looked up from germline, CDR1 is SGHNT and CDR2 is YYREEE (reference sequence).

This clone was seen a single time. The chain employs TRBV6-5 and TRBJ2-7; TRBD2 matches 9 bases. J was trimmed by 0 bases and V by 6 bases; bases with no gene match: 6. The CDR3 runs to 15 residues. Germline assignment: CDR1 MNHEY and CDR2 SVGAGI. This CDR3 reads CASSRTSANSYEQYF. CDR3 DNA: TGTGCCAGCAGCCGGACTAGCGCGAACTCCTACGAGCAGTACTTC.

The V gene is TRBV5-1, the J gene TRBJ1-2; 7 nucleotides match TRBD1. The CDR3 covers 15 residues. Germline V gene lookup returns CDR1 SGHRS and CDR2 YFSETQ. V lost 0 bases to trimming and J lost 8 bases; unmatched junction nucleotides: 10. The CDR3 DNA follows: TGCGCCAGCAGCTTGGTGGTAAGGGGGCGAGACGGCTACACCTTC. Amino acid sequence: CASSLVVRGRDGYTF.

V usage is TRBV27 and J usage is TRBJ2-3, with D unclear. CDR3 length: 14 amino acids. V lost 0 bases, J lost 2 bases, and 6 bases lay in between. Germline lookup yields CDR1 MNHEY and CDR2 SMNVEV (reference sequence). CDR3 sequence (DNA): TGTGCCAGCAGTTTATCCTACTACACAGATACGCAGTATTTT. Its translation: CASSLSYYTDTQYF.

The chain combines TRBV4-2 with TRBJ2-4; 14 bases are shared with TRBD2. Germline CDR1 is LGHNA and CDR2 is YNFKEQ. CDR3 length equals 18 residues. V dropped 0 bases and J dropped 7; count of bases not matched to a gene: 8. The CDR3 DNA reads TGTGCCAGCAGCCAAGATCGGAGACTAGCGGGAGGGCCGAACATTCAGTACTTC. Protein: CASSQDRRLAGGPNIQYF.

In DNA, the CDR3 is TGCGCCAGCAGTCCTGCCGGGACAGTCAATGAGCAGTTCTTC. Translation gives CASSPAGTVNEQFF. The chain carries TRBV10-1 and TRBJ2-1; 7 positions agree with TRBD1. V lost 5 bases to trimming and J lost 6 bases; unmatched junction nucleotides: 7. Germline CDR1 and CDR2: WNHNN and SYGVQD (reference sequence). The length of the CDR3 is 14 residues.

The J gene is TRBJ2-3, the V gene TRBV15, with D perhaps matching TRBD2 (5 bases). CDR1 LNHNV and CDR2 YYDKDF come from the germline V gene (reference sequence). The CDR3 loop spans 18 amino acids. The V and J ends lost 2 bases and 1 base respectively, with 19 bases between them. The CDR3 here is CATSRKAEGRAGTDTQYF. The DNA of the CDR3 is TGTGCCACCAGCAGAAAAGCAGAGGGTAGGGCGGGCACAGATACGCAGTATTTT.

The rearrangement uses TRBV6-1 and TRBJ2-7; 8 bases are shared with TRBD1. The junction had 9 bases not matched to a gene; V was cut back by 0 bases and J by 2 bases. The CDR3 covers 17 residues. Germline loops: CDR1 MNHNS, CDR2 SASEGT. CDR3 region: CASSEAYRQGLPYEQYF. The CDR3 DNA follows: TGTGCCAGCAGTGAAGCATACAGACAGGGGCTGCCCTACGAGCAGTACTTC.

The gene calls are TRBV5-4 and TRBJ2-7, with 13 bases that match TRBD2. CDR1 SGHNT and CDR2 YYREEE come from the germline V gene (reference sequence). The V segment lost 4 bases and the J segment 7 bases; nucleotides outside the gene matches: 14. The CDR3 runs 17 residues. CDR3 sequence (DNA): TGTGCCAGCAGCAGTGGACTAGCGGGGGCCCTAACCCGGGAGCAGTACTTC. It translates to CASSSGLAGALTREQYF.